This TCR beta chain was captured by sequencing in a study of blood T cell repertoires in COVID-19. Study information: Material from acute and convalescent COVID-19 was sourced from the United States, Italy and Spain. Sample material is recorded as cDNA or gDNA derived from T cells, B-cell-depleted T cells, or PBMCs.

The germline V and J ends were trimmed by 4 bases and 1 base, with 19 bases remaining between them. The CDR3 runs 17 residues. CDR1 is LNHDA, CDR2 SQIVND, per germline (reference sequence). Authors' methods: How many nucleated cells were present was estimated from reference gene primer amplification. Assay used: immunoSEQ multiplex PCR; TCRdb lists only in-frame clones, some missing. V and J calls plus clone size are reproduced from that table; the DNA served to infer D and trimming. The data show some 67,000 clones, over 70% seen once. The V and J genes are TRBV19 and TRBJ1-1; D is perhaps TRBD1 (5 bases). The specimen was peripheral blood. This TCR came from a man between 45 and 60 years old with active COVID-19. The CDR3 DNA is TGTGCCAGTAGTAAGTTTGGACGCGGGGCGCGGAACACTGAAGCTTTCTTT. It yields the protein CASSKFGRGARNTEAFF. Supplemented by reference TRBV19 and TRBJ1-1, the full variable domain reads DGGITQSPKYLFRKEGQNVTLSCEQNLNHDAMYWYRQDPGQGLRLIYYSQIVNDFQKGDIAEGYSVSREKKESFPLTVTSAQKNPTAFYLCASSKFGRGARNTEAFFGQGTRLTVV.